The clone carrying this T cell receptor beta chain came up once. Original data processing: The authors estimated nucleated cell counts from reference gene primer amplification. Some clones are missing from TCRdb's copy, which holds only in-frame ones; the method was immunoSEQ multiplex PCR. Clone size and V and J calls were adopted from that table, with D and trimming inferred from the DNA. Of some 260,000 clones listed, approximately 88% are singletons. These data come from a study of blood T cell repertoires in COVID-19. Study as a whole: Italy, Spain and the United States were the sources of the convalescent and acute COVID-19 samples. T cells, B-cell-depleted T cells, or PBMCs provided the cDNA or gDNA that served as material.

Trimming removed 8 bases from V and 4 bases from J, with 20 bases in between. This CDR3 region has 15 residues. Germline V gene sequence: CDR1 MDHEN, CDR2 SYDVKM. Seattle participants joined during active infection and were tracked over time. The chain links TRBV28 to TRBJ1-1; D perhaps matches TRBD1 (6 bases). The TCR sequence derives from a woman aged 65 to 85 with COVID-19, enrolled during active disease. The source material was peripheral blood. The CDR3 coding sequence is TGTGCCAGCCGCCCCAATCGAAGGGGGGGCACTGAAGCTTTCTTT. This encodes CASRPNRRGGTEAFF. Full variable domain (outside the CDR3, taken from reference TRBV28 and TRBJ1-1): DVKVTQSSRYLVKRTGEKVFLECVQDMDHENMFWYRQDPGLGLRLIYFSYDVKMKEKGDIPEGYSVSREKKERFSLILESASTNQTSMYLCASRPNRRGGTEAFFGQGTRLTVV.